The clone carrying this TCR beta chain was found many times. This record comes from a study of T-cell reconstitution after alpha-beta-depleted transplantation in children. Unique molecular identifiers tagged the TCRbeta library. Using its own MiXCR run on the PCR reads, TCRdb lists one record per CDR3 protein. The repertoire holds approximately 250,000 distinct CDR3 sequences, roughly 25% seen once, with 2.6% in the top ten. Trimming took off 1 base at V and 2 bases at J, with 6 bases between the two ends. Germline V gene lookup returns CDR1 SGHTA and CDR2 FQGTGA. The CDR3 totals 15 residues. This clonotype was sampled from a girl between 2 and 10 years old with Fanconi anemia, due to receive a stem cell transplant. The sequencing used PBMCs, collected before TCRalphabeta/CD19-depleted stem cell transplant. The gene calls are TRBV7-3 and TRBJ2-6; D assignment may be TRBD1 or TRBD2 (5 bases each). CDR3 residues: CASSLMGPGANVLTF. The DNA for the CDR3 is TGTGCCAGCAGCTTAATGGGACCTGGGGCCAACGTCCTGACTTTC. Full variable domain (outside the CDR3, taken from reference TRBV7-3 and TRBJ2-6): GAGVSQTPSNKVTEKGKYVELRCDPISGHTALYWYRQSLGQGPEFLIYFQGTGAADDSGLPNDRFFAVRPEGSVSTLKIQRTERGDSAVYLCASSLMGPGANVLTFGAGSRLTVL.